Listed below are T cell receptor beta chains from one sample, sequenced in a study of neurological immune-mediated disorders. TCRdb recomputed calls from the 5' RACE reads with MiXCR, one row per CDR3 protein. This sample carries tens of thousands of distinct CDR3 sequences, about 6.9% of them seen once, and the ten largest clones take roughly 0.5%. Sequencing input: CD4+ T cells from blood. All receptors derive from a woman between 35 and 50 years old in good health. CDR3s include the opening cysteine and the closing phenylalanine or tryptophan. A D gene is named only where the DNA matches it firmly. The size entry is marked missing in some rows and otherwise reads once, few, many or a size class.

>many|TRBJ1-1|NA|TRBV5-1
TGCGCCAGCAGCCCTTGGGACGGGGGGAACACTGAAGCTTTCTTT
CASSPWDGGNTEAFF
>many|TRBJ2-7|NA|TRBV5-4
TGTGCCAGCAGCTTGAAACGGGTTTCGTCCTACGAGCAGTACTTC
CASSLKRVSSYEQYF
>many|TRBJ2-7|TRBD2|TRBV20-1
TGCGTCCGGGACTACTCCTACGAGCAGTACTTC
CVRDYSYEQYF
>many|TRBJ2-1|NA|TRBV10-3
TGTGCCATCAGTGAGGAAAAGGCCAGTCATCCGTTCTTC
CAISEEKASHPFF
>many|TRBJ1-1|NA|TRBV5-1
TGCGCCAGCAGCTTGGACACTGAAGCTTTCTTT
CASSLDTEAFF
>many|TRBJ2-1|NA|TRBV6-2/TRBV6-3
TGTGCCAGCAGTTCCCTAGCCGGTAGGGGTGAGCAGTTCTTC
CASSSLAGRGEQFF
>many|TRBJ1-2|TRBD1|TRBV20-1
TGCAGTGCTATCGATCGAACAGGGGCCTATGGCTACACCTTC
CSAIDRTGAYGYTF
>NA|TRBJ1-5|NA|TRBV5-5
TGTGCCAGCAGCCCAGGGATGGGTGGTCAGCCCCAGCATTTT
CASSPGMGGQPQHF
>many|TRBJ2-1|TRBD2|TRBV10-3
TGTGCCATCAGTACCCTAGCGGGTCTCGTGAGCCATGAGCAGTTCTTC
CAISTLAGLVSHEQFF
>many|TRBJ2-7|NA|TRBV4-2
TGTGCCAGCAGCCAAGGCGTAGGGGATAACTACGAGCAGTACTTC
CASSQGVGDNYEQYF
>many|TRBJ2-7|NA|TRBV7-9
TGTGCCAGCAGCTTTGAGGCCCAGAACGGGGAGCAGTACTTC
CASSFEAQNGEQYF
>NA|TRBJ2-1|NA|TRBV29-1
TGCAGCGTCCAAAGGAACACCAACTACAATGAGCAGTTCTTC
CSVQRNTNYNEQFF
>many|TRBJ2-5|NA|TRBV7-2
TGTGCCAGGCCGGGGAATTCTCAAGAGACCCAGTACTTC
CARPGNSQETQYF
>many|TRBJ1-5|NA|TRBV15
TGTGCCACCAGCAGAGATATAACTTCATCGCCCCAGCATTTT
CATSRDITSSPQHF
>many|TRBJ1-2|NA|TRBV28
TGTGCCACTTCCTCGTCTGGCCTGTTGGGTGGCTACACCTTC
CATSSSGLLGGYTF
>many|TRBJ2-2|TRBD2|TRBV24-1
TGTGCCACAGAGGACAGCGGGAGGAGGGCCGGGGAGCTGTTTTTT
CATEDSGRRAGELFF